The 22 T cell receptor beta chains in this list originate from one sample, sequenced in a study of blood T cells in healthy people across ages. For the second PCR, which ran for roughly 6 to 12 cycles, a sample-barcoded 5' primer and a J-beta primer mix were used. Each CDR3 protein gets one entry after TCRdb re-called the 5' RACE reads with MiXCR. There are over 1.5 million distinct CDR3 sequences in the sample; around half occur only once, and 2.1% lies in the top ten. The sample was blood. The receptors were sampled from a woman aged 40 to 50 in good health.

This sequence joins TRBV20-1 and TRBJ2-4, with D uncertain. CDR1 is DFQATT, CDR2 SNEGSKA, per germline (reference sequence). CDR3 size: 14 residues. The V end was cut by 6 bases, the J end by 4 bases, with 16 bases between. The CDR3 spells CSASRAPEKNIQYF. In DNA form, the CDR3 reads TGCAGTGCCTCCCGGGCCCCGGAAAAAAACATTCAGTACTTC.

The rearrangement joins TRBV6-1 to TRBJ2-4; D possibly uses TRBD1 or TRBD2 (7 bases each). The CDR3 has 15 residues. Trimming stripped 0 bases from V and 8 bases from J, with 14 bases between. CDR1 and CDR2 from the germline V gene are MNHNS and SASEGT. The CDR3 DNA reads as TGTGCCAGCAGTGAAGCGCCACAGGGGAGGGACATTCAGTACTTC. Residues: CASSEAPQGRDIQYF.

This clonotype was picked up many times. The V and J genes are TRBV9 and TRBJ2-6; a weak D match, TRBD2 (6 bases). Germline V gene data show CDR1 as SGDLS and CDR2 as YYNGEE. V gave up 3 bases and J gave up 0 bases, with 10 bases separating them. The CDR3 spans 16 residues. The CDR3 region has the DNA TGTGCCAGCAGCGAGCTAGCGAACTCTGGGGCCAACGTCCTGACTTTC. Amino acids: CASSELANSGANVLTF.

Only a few counts were recorded for this clonotype. This rearrangement joins TRBV2 to TRBJ2-4; no reliable D call. V dropped 2 bases and J dropped 10 bases, with 6 bases sitting between them. From germline, CDR1 is SNHLY and CDR2 FYNNEI. This CDR3 contains 11 residues. Here the CDR3 reads CASSEIPIQYF. The CDR3 DNA reads TGTGCCAGCAGTGAAATTCCGATTCAGTACTTC.

This clonotype showed up just a few times. The chain links TRBV7-2 to TRBJ2-4; D remains unclear. The J call may not be correct, given that the DNA end is closer to TRBJ2-7. Germline CDR1 SGHTA, CDR2 FQGNSA. The CDR3 has 14 residues. CDR3 residues: CASSPLPSASEQYF. The DNA for the CDR3 is TGTGCCAGCAGTCCACTCCCCAGCGCCAGCGAGCAGTACTTC.

The V gene is TRBV2, the J gene TRBJ2-1; no clear D gene. V was shortened by 4 bases and J by 7 bases, with 2 bases between the two germline ends. The length of the CDR3 is 10 residues. Germline-derived CDR1 and CDR2 are SNHLY and FYNNEI. CDR3: CASSANEQFF. The CDR3 DNA is TGTGCCAGCAGTGCAAATGAGCAGTTCTTC. Full variable domain (remainder filled in from reference TRBV2 and TRBJ2-1): EPEVTQTPSHQVTQMGQEVILRCVPISNHLYFYWYRQILGQKVEFLVSFYNNEISEKSEIFDDQFSVERPDGSNFTLKIRSTKLEDSAMYFCASSANEQFFGPGTRLTVL.

This clonotype was seen ten or more times. A read error may produce the germline difference seen at one junction end. This chain joins TRBV5-1 and TRBJ2-1; weak D call: TRBD1 (6 bases). This CDR3 spans 14 amino acids. From germline, CDR1 is SGHRS and CDR2 YFSETQ. Here the CDR3 reads CASSLTGSYNEQFF. Written as DNA, the CDR3 is TGTGCCAGCAGTTTGACAGGCTCCTACAATGAGCAGTTCTTC.

The chain employs TRBV7-9 and TRBJ2-7; possible D gene TRBD1, 5 bases. The ends were cut back, 5 bases at V and 0 bases at J, with 17 bases in the middle. The CDR3 has 16 amino acids. From germline, CDR1 is SEHNR and CDR2 FQNEAQ (reference sequence). CDR3 residues: CASSLARQFASYEQYF. In DNA, the CDR3 is TGTGCCAGCAGCCTCGCCCGACAGTTCGCCTCCTACGAGCAGTACTTC.

This clonotype was observed a few times. The V and J genes are TRBV27 and TRBJ2-5, with TRBD2 identical over 11 bases. Germline lookup yields CDR1 MNHEY and CDR2 SMNVEV (reference sequence). The V and J ends lost 7 bases and 1 base, in that order; junction bases with no gene match: 5. The length of the CDR3 is 15 residues. CDR3 in amino acids: CASKGTSGGQETQYF. The CDR3 DNA follows: TGTGCCAGCAAGGGAACTAGCGGGGGCCAAGAGACCCAGTACTTC.

The rearrangement joins TRBV25-1 to TRBJ2-4; maybe TRBD2 (5 bases). The DNA end lines up better with TRBJ2-5; the J call may be wrong. Germline loops: CDR1 MGHDK, CDR2 SYGVNS. The CDR3 spans 13 residues. This CDR3 is CASSELKRETQYF. CDR3 coding DNA: TGTGCCAGCAGTGAATTGAAGCGGGAGACCCAGTACTTC.

This clonotype was observed a single time. The V and J genes are TRBV2 and TRBJ2-3; D unresolved. Germline lookup yields CDR1 SNHLY and CDR2 FYNNEI. Trimming removed 4 bases from V and 2 bases from J, with 16 bases in between. This CDR3 has 16 amino acids. The CDR3: CASSVGRNSNTDTQYF. Written as DNA, the CDR3 is TGTGCCAGCAGTGTCGGAAGAAATAGCAACACAGATACGCAGTATTTT.

This clonotype came up a few times. This chain connects TRBV4-1 to TRBJ2-7; 7 nucleotides match TRBD2. The closer fit of TRBJ2-5 to the DNA end suggests the J call may be wrong. Germline V CDR1 and CDR2: MGHRA, YSYEKL. This CDR3 has 15 residues. This CDR3 reads CASSQDGGLDQTQYF. As DNA, the CDR3 is TGCGCCAGCAGCCAAGATGGAGGACTAGATCAGACCCAGTACTTC.

In this sample, this clonotype turned up once. V gene TRBV20-1 combines with J gene TRBJ2-1; D is perhaps TRBD1 (5 bases). The CDR3 runs to 15 residues. Germline values: CDR1 DFQATT, CDR2 SNEGSKA (reference sequence). V shed 6 bases and J shed 6 bases, with 21 bases lying between them. The CDR3 spells CSANGPRGSGNEQFF. For the CDR3, the DNA is TGCAGTGCCAATGGGCCAAGGGGATCAGGCAATGAGCAGTTCTTC.

This clonotype was counted only a few times. This sequence joins TRBV4-3 and TRBJ2-7; TRBD1 matches 9 bases. Trimming removed 0 bases from V and 2 bases from J; junction bases left unmatched: 8. The CDR3 is made up of 17 amino acids. The V gene's germline CDR1 is LGHNA and CDR2 YSLEER. The CDR3 DNA reads as TGCGCCAGCAGCCAAGATTATGAGGGACAGGGTACCTACGAGCAGTACTTC. This codes for CASSQDYEGQGTYEQYF.

The chain combines TRBV4-3 with TRBJ2-1; TRBD2 matches 10 bases. The V segment lost 0 bases and the J segment 4 bases; nucleotides outside the gene matches: 3. Germline CDR1 and CDR2: LGHNA and YSLEER. CDR3 length: 16 residues. In nucleotides, the CDR3 is TGCGCCAGCAGCCAAGAGGCTAGCGGGAGATACAATGAGCAGTTCTTC. Encoded protein: CASSQEASGRYNEQFF.

This clonotype was seen ten or more times. Here the CDR3 DNA reads TGCAGCGTTGAGTTTGAAATAGGGGCCCCGGATTGGGAGACCCAGTACTTC. Translating it yields CSVEFEIGAPDWETQYF. This rearrangement joins TRBV29-1 to TRBJ2-5, with D possibly being TRBD1 (5 bases). Germline values: CDR1 SQVTM, CDR2 ANQGSEA. This CDR3 has 17 residues. V was trimmed by 3 bases and J by 5 bases, leaving 25 bases between them.

The rearrangement joins TRBV20-1 to TRBJ2-3; D possibly corresponds to TRBD1 (6 bases). CDR3 length: 14 residues. V dropped 2 bases and J dropped 6 bases, with 15 bases sitting between them. CDR1 and CDR2 (germline): DFQATT, SNEGSKA (reference sequence). The CDR3 nucleotides are TGCAGTGCTAGACACCAGACAGGAACGGATACGCAGTATTTT. It translates to CSARHQTGTDTQYF.

The chain recombines TRBV7-9 with TRBJ2-4; 8 positions match TRBD1. The DNA end is more similar to TRBJ2-7, so the J call may be wrong. The CDR3 contains 11 residues. The V gene's germline CDR1 is SEHNR and CDR2 FQNEAQ (reference sequence). CDR3 nucleotide sequence: TGTGCCAGCATACAGGGGGACGAGCAGTACTTC. The encoded protein is CASIQGDEQYF.

This chain connects TRBV6-2 or TRBV6-3 to TRBJ2-7; possibly TRBD1 for D (5 bases). CDR1 and CDR2 (germline): MNHEY, SVGEGT. There are 12 residues in the CDR3. V shed 4 bases and J shed 6 bases, with 10 bases lying between them. CDR3 nucleotides: TGTGCCAGCAGTTCCCAGGGTCGCGAGCAGTACTTC. Translating it yields CASSSQGREQYF.

This clonotype was recorded a few times. The chain combines TRBV12-3 or TRBV12-4 with TRBJ2-3; D is perhaps TRBD1 (5 bases). This CDR3 contains 13 residues. Trimming took 6 bases from V and 5 from J, leaving 12 bases between them. CDR3 in amino acids: CASRSDSIDTQYF. In DNA, the CDR3 is TGTGCCAGCAGATCCGACAGTATAGATACGCAGTATTTT.

The rearrangement joins TRBV4-3 to TRBJ2-5, with TRBD1 matching over 9 bases. CDR1 and CDR2 (germline): LGHNA, YSLEER. Trimming removed 0 bases from V and 5 bases from J; junction bases left unmatched: 4. The CDR3 extends over 15 amino acids. The CDR3 sequence is CASSQDMTGGETQYF. CDR3 in DNA: TGCGCCAGCAGCCAAGATATGACAGGGGGGGAGACCCAGTACTTC.

This clonotype was picked up a small number of times. A much bigger clone sits one base away, suggesting this may be a read error. The V and J genes are TRBV7-2 and TRBJ2-1; D possibly uses TRBD1 or TRBD2 (5 bases each). The J call may not be correct, given that the DNA end is closer to TRBJ2-7. This CDR3 comprises 15 residues. Germline CDR1 reads SGHTA; CDR2 reads FQGNSA. The CDR3 loop is CASTRGTGNYNEQYF. The CDR3 bases are TGTGCCAGCACCCGAGGGACCGGTAACTACAATGAGCAGTACTTC.